The 29 T cell receptor beta chains in this list originate from one sample, sequenced in a study of tumor-infiltrating lymphocytes in primary liver carcinoma. Unsorted whole blood served as the source of blood RNA, and germline DNA was extracted as well. Making TCR beta cDNA involved around 540 ng total RNA and a constant-region primer. The TCR beta library was amplified through three nested multiplex PCR rounds in a modified ARM-PCR procedure. PCR rounds one and two used TRBV1-TRBV30 forward primers with a C-beta reverse primer for 10 cycles each. TCRdb reanalysed the multiplex PCR reads using MiXCR and keeps one entry per CDR3 protein. The sample contains 300,000 to 350,000 distinct CDR3 sequences, about three fifths of which appear only once. Sequencing used peripheral blood. All receptors derive from a woman under 40 with primary liver carcinoma and hepatitis B virus infection.

This clonotype was observed many times. The V and J genes are TRBV4-1 and TRBJ2-3; 7 bases fit TRBD2. V trimming: 7 bases; J trimming: 6 bases; junction bases outside the gene matches: 4. This CDR3 comprises 12 residues. Germline loops: CDR1 MGHRA, CDR2 YSYEKL. The CDR3 sequence is CASKELADTQYF. For the CDR3, the DNA is TGCGCCAGCAAAGAACTAGCGGATACGCAGTATTTT.

This clonotype was detected a few times. The V gene is TRBV4-2, the J gene TRBJ2-1; 10 bases match TRBD2. The CDR3 length is 17 residues. V was pared by 0 bases and J by 8 bases, with 10 bases of the junction left unmatched. CDR1 and CDR2 from the germline V gene are LGHNA and YNFKEQ. DNA for the CDR3: TGTGCCAGCAGCCAAGATCTCCAGGGACTAGCGAGGGATGAGCAGTTCTTC. It specifies CASSQDLQGLARDEQFF.

The table lists this clonotype with a few counts. The chain links TRBV6-6 to TRBJ2-5; possibly TRBD1 for D (6 bases). Per germline, CDR1 MNHNY and CDR2 SVGAGI (reference sequence). The CDR3 loop spans 13 amino acids. The V end was cut by 2 bases, the J end by 5 bases, with 9 bases between. The DNA of the CDR3 is TGTGCCAGCAGTTACACCAGGGGTGAGACCCAGTACTTC. As protein: CASSYTRGETQYF.

This clonotype has a handful of counts. The gene calls are TRBV12-3 or TRBV12-4 and TRBJ2-2; TRBD1 is a possible D gene (6 bases). V lost 3 bases and J 0 bases, leaving 14 bases between the germline ends. This CDR3 has 17 residues. Here the CDR3 reads CASSLTRTVSNTGELFF. CDR3 sequence (DNA): TGTGCCAGCAGTTTGACCCGGACAGTATCGAACACCGGGGAGCTGTTTTTT.

With regard to this clonotype: One end of the junction varies from germline; a read error may be responsible. The chain uses TRBV11-2 and TRBJ2-5; 9 bases align to TRBD1. The CDR3 consists of 13 residues. Germline V gene sequence: CDR1 SGHAT, CDR2 FQNNGV. The CDR3 region is CASSLDRGGTHYF. The CDR3 nucleotides are TGTGCCAGCAGCTTGGACAGGGGAGGGACCCACTACTTC. Supplemented by reference TRBV11-2 and TRBJ2-5, the full variable domain reads EAGVAQSPRYKIIEKRQSVAFWCNPISGHATLYWYQQILGQGPKLLIQFQNNGVVDDSQLPKDRFSAERLKGVDSTLKIQPAKLEDSAVYLCASSLDRGGTHYFGPGTRLLVL.

This clonotype was detected once. This rearrangement joins TRBV11-1 to TRBJ2-1, with D unclear. Germline lookup yields CDR1 SGHAT and CDR2 FQDESV (reference sequence). The CDR3 runs 16 residues. The V end lost 5 bases, the J end lost 7 bases, and 21 bases lay between the germline ends. The CDR3 coding sequence is TGTGCCAGCAGCCCCGCTACGCTAGTCCCCACAAATGAGCAGTTCTTC. This codes for CASSPATLVPTNEQFF. The variable domain in full, completed from reference TRBV11-1 and TRBJ2-1, reads EAEVAQSPRYKITEKSQAVAFWCDPISGHATLYWYRQILGQGPELLVQFQDESVVDDSQLPKDRFSAERLKGVDSTLKIQPAELGDSAMYLCASSPATLVPTNEQFFGPGTRLTVL.

This chain uses TRBV9 with TRBJ2-1; D is unclear. The V gene's germline CDR1 is SGDLS and CDR2 YYNGEE. Trimming removed 5 bases from V and 7 bases from J, with 10 bases in between. CDR3 length: 12 amino acids. The DNA of the CDR3 is TGTGCCAGCAGTAGTAGTTCGAATGAGCAGTTCTTC. Residues: CASSSSSNEQFF.

The genes are TRBV12-3 or TRBV12-4 and TRBJ2-7, with a possible D match to TRBD2 (5 bases). This CDR3 is 18 amino acids long. Trimming left V 6 bases short and J 0 bases short, with 24 bases between. The CDR3: CASSSIYNSRASSYEQYF. CDR3 sequence (DNA): TGTGCCAGCAGCTCCATTTATAACTCGCGGGCAAGCTCCTACGAGCAGTACTTC.

Only one count was recorded for this clonotype. J is TRBJ2-1 and V is TRBV6-5; D possibly corresponds to TRBD2 (6 bases). CDR1 is MNHEY and CDR2 is SVGAGI in the germline V gene. The CDR3 is 15 amino acids. Trimming cost V 8 bases and J 3 bases, with 17 bases left between them. The CDR3 DNA follows: TGTGCCAGCCAAAAAGGACTAACGGGCTACAATGAGCAGTTCTTC. Translation: CASQKGLTGYNEQFF.

This clonotype was observed a handful of times. V usage is TRBV5-6 and J usage is TRBJ2-2; 10 bases are shared with TRBD2. Germline V gene sequence: CDR1 SGHDT, CDR2 YYEEEE. The CDR3 runs to 17 residues. J gave up 0 bases and V 4 bases, and 6 bases lay outside the gene matches. The CDR3 nucleotides read TGTGCCAGCAGCGATCCGGGACTAGCGTCGAACACCGGGGAGCTGTTTTTT. Its translation is CASSDPGLASNTGELFF.

The chain combines TRBV28 with TRBJ1-2, with D possibly TRBD1 on 5 matching bases. With 3 bases removed from V and 8 bases from J, the gap between germline ends came to 10 bases. CDR3 size: 12 residues. In germline, CDR1 is MDHEN, CDR2 SYDVKM. CDR3 sequence: CASSFDPGGYTF. DNA for the CDR3: TGTGCCAGCAGTTTCGACCCAGGGGGCTACACCTTC.

This clonotype occurred a few times. The chain links TRBV5-6 to TRBJ2-6; D unresolved. V lost 4 bases, J lost 1 base, and 15 bases lay in between. The CDR3 loop spans 17 amino acids. CDR1 and CDR2 from the germline V gene are SGHDT and YYEEEE. CDR3 DNA: TGTGCCAGCAGCCTCATGGCCCTCCGGTCTGGGGCCAACGTCCTGACTTTC. The encoded protein is CASSLMALRSGANVLTF.

In the case of this clonotype: One base away lies a much larger clone, so this may be a sequencing read error. V gene TRBV6-6 combines with J gene TRBJ2-2; TRBD2 is a possible D gene (5 bases). The CDR3 runs 16 residues. V was clipped by 0 bases and J by 0 bases, with 8 bases between them. The V gene's germline CDR1 is MNHNY and CDR2 SVGAGI (reference sequence). CDR3 DNA: TGTGCCAGCAGTTACTCCCGGAGGTCGAACACCGGGGAGCTGTTTTTT. Translated, it gives CASSYSRRSNTGELFF.

As regards this clonotype: The germline gene is not matched at one end of the junction; a read error may be the cause. The chain couples TRBV11-2 to TRBJ2-1, with TRBD2 matching 10 bases. Germline assignment: CDR1 SGHAT and CDR2 FQNNGV. There are 19 residues in the CDR3. The CDR3, as DNA: TGTGTCAGCAACTGGGGGGGGGAAGGACTAGCGGCAGGGTACAATGAGCAGTTCTTC. It is translated as CVSNWGGEGLAAGYNEQFF.

This clonotype was observed once. As the CDR3 is not closed by the conserved phenylalanine or tryptophan, this likely results from a read error. V usage is TRBV20-1 and J usage is TRBJ2-7, with D perhaps given as TRBD1 or TRBD2 (6 bases each). V lost 6 bases and J lost 4, with 22 bases in between. The CDR3 contains 15 residues. The germline CDR1 and CDR2 sequences are DFQATT and SNEGSKA (reference sequence). CDR3 sequence: CSAEGGRGEVYEQYL. The DNA of the CDR3 is TGCAGTGCCGAGGGGGGCAGGGGCGAAGTATACGAGCAGTACTTG.

This chain joins TRBV13 and TRBJ2-7, with 8 bases matching TRBD1. This CDR3 is built from 16 residues. Per the germline V gene, CDR1 is PRHDT and CDR2 is FYEKMQ (reference sequence). The V and J ends lost 3 bases and 0 bases, in that order; junction bases with no gene match: 7. The CDR3 region is CASSLGWGQDSYEQYF. In DNA, the CDR3 is TGTGCCAGCAGCTTGGGGTGGGGACAGGACTCCTACGAGCAGTACTTC. The variable domain in full, with the rest retrieved from reference TRBV13 and TRBJ2-7, is AAGVIQSPRHLIKEKRETATLKCYPIPRHDTVYWYQQGPGQDPQFLISFYEKMQSDKGSIPDRFSAQQFSDYHSELNMSSLELGDSALYFCASSLGWGQDSYEQYFGPGTRLTVT.

The rearrangement links TRBV28 to TRBJ2-7; 10 bases agree with TRBD2. Losses at the gene ends were 5 bases for V and 0 bases for J; bases not matched to a gene: 7. CDR3 length equals 16 residues. In germline, CDR1 is MDHEN, CDR2 SYDVKM. In DNA form, the CDR3 reads TGTGCCAGCAGTCTAAATAGCGGGAGGACCTCCTACGAGCAGTACTTC. Translating gives CASSLNSGRTSYEQYF.

This clonotype was counted a few times. In nucleotides, the CDR3 is TGTGCCAGCAGGGTGGGGGGCGGTGAAGCTTTCTTT. Translated, it gives CASRVGGGEAFF. The chain has TRBV6-1 and TRBJ1-1; possible D gene TRBD1, 6 bases. Germline V lookup: CDR1 MNHNS, CDR2 SASEGT. This CDR3 is 12 amino acids long. V lost 6 bases to trimming and J lost 7 bases, with 12 bases between them.

V is TRBV11-3 and J is TRBJ1-1, with a tentative D call TRBD1 (5 bases). The V end was cut by 5 bases, the J end by 7 bases, with 14 bases between. There are 13 residues in the CDR3. Germline assignment: CDR1 SGHNT and CDR2 YENEEA. The CDR3 DNA is TGTGCCAGCAGCCGAGGGGAGCACATTGAAGCTTTCTTT. Protein product: CASSRGEHIEAFF.

This clonotype appeared once. A read error is possible here, since a much larger clone lies one base away. The chain combines TRBV6-5 with TRBJ1-1; the D is unclear. V was cut by 5 bases and J by 1 base, with 11 bases left in between. CDR1 MNHEY and CDR2 SVGAGI come from the germline V gene. This CDR3 is built from 14 residues. This CDR3 is CASSRVSGNTEAFF. The CDR3 DNA is TGTGCCAGCAGTCGGGTGTCAGGGAACACTGAAGCTTTCTTT.

This clonotype was detected only a few times. The rearrangement links TRBV24-1 to TRBJ2-3, with D perhaps matching TRBD1 (6 bases). Germline CDR1 and CDR2: KGHDR and SFDVKD. The CDR3 runs 15 residues. The V gene lost 5 bases and the J gene lost 2 bases, with 13 bases spanning the gap. The CDR3 here is CATSAGDTFTDTQYF. The CDR3 coding sequence is TGTGCCACCAGTGCCGGGGACACCTTCACAGATACGCAGTATTTT.

V is TRBV6-6 and J is TRBJ1-1; D not resolved. In germline, CDR1 is MNHNY, CDR2 SVGAGI (reference sequence). This CDR3 comprises 12 residues. Deletions cut 5 bases from V and 5 bases from J, with 9 bases between. The CDR3 sequence is CASSDGRTEAFF. The CDR3 nucleotides are TGTGCCAGCAGTGACGGACGGACTGAAGCTTTCTTT.

The chain combines TRBV6-5 with TRBJ2-1; 8 bases map to TRBD2. Germline V gene data show CDR1 as MNHEY and CDR2 as SVGAGI. V shed 2 bases, J shed 9 bases, and the junction held 9 bases outside the gene matches. CDR3 length equals 15 residues. The CDR3 loop reads CASSYTGTSGREQFF. The CDR3, as DNA: TGTGCCAGCAGTTACACCGGGACTAGTGGACGTGAGCAGTTCTTC.

This clonotype has at least ten counts. The chain joins TRBV11-2 to TRBJ2-3, with a possible D match to TRBD2 (6 bases). The germline CDR1 and CDR2 sequences are SGHAT and FQNNGV. This CDR3 comprises 12 residues. V was shortened by 8 bases and J by 4 bases, with 10 bases between the two germline ends. The CDR3 region is CASGSGADTQYF. The CDR3 nucleotides are TGTGCCAGCGGATCGGGGGCAGATACGCAGTATTTT.

V usage is TRBV27 and J usage is TRBJ2-7, with 9 bases matching TRBD2. This CDR3 region has 13 residues. Germline lookup yields CDR1 MNHEY and CDR2 SMNVEV (reference sequence). Trimming cost V 6 bases and J 11 bases; bases outside gene matches: 11. CDR3 loop: CASRISVAGDEYF. In nucleotides, the CDR3 is TGTGCCAGCAGGATATCAGTAGCGGGAGATGAGTACTTC.

V is TRBV5-4 and J is TRBJ1-4; 8 positions match TRBD1. J was trimmed by 8 bases and V by 5 bases; bases with no gene match: 14. This CDR3 is 16 amino acids long. Per the germline V gene, CDR1 is SGHNT and CDR2 is YYREEE (reference sequence). The CDR3 nucleotides read TGTGCCAGCAGTTCTACCGAACAGGGGGTGAGAGAAAAACTGTTTTTT. The encoded protein is CASSSTEQGVREKLFF. Variable domain in full (rest from reference TRBV5-4 and TRBJ1-4): ETGVTQSPTHLIKTRGQQVTLRCSSQSGHNTVSWYQQALGQGPQFIFQYYREEENGRGNFPPRFSGLQFPNYSSELNVNALELDDSALYLCASSSTEQGVREKLFFGSGTQLSVL.

The chain links TRBV11-2 to TRBJ2-3; D perhaps matches TRBD1 (6 bases). CDR3 length: 15 residues. Germline assignment: CDR1 SGHAT and CDR2 FQNNGV. V was trimmed by 5 bases and J by 5 bases, leaving 17 bases between them. The CDR3 region is CASSPNATGIDTQYF. The CDR3 coding sequence is TGTGCCAGCAGCCCTAACGCGACAGGCATAGATACGCAGTATTTT. Complete variable domain (other parts from reference TRBV11-2 and TRBJ2-3): EAGVAQSPRYKIIEKRQSVAFWCNPISGHATLYWYQQILGQGPKLLIQFQNNGVVDDSQLPKDRFSAERLKGVDSTLKIQPAKLEDSAVYLCASSPNATGIDTQYFGPGTRLTVL.

This clonotype was observed once. J is TRBJ2-3 and V is TRBV28; 7 bases line up with TRBD1. The CDR3 has 16 residues. Germline trimming cut 10 bases from V and 1 base from J; bases unmatched to any gene: 14. Per germline, CDR1 MDHEN and CDR2 SYDVKM. The CDR3 DNA reads TGTGCCACCGACCCCAGGGGGAGCGCCTGCACAGATACGCAGTATTTT. It translates to CATDPRGSACTDTQYF.

Comments on this clonotype: The junction departs from the called germline gene at one end, perhaps through a read error. This chain connects TRBV12-3 or TRBV12-4 to TRBJ2-2; D possibly matches TRBD1 or TRBD2 (6 bases each). CDR3 length: 15 residues. The CDR3 reads CASRGWDMNTGDLSF. The CDR3 DNA reads TGTGCCAGCCGGGGGTGGGACATGAACACCGGGGATCTGTCTTTT.